Listed below are T cell receptor beta chains from one sample, sequenced in a study of T cell changes during pregnancy in multiple sclerosis. Generated by immunoSEQ multiplex PCR, the TCRdb table keeps only in-frame clones and is missing some. The sample lists 55,000 to 85,000 clones, over 90% occurring once. This material consisted of CD4+ T cells from peripheral blood mononuclear cells, taken after pregnancy. The receptors were sampled from a female donor with multiple sclerosis, enrolled in a pregnancy study. Both conserved end residues are part of each CDR3. Fields, in order: clone size, V gene, J gene, D gene, CDR3 DNA, CDR3 protein. A D gene is named only where the DNA matches it firmly. Clone size appears in some rows only: once, few, many, or a class for an expanded clone.

clone_size: -; v_call: TRBV2; j_call: TRBJ1-1; d_call: -; cdr3_nt: TGTGCCAGCCGGAGGATGAACACTGAAGCTTTCTTT; cdr3_aa: CASRRMNTEAFF
clone_size: -; v_call: TRBV5-6; j_call: TRBJ2-3; d_call: -; cdr3_nt: TGTGCCAGCAGCTTGTCGGGGGGCCGGACAGATACGCAGTATTTT; cdr3_aa: CASSLSGGRTDTQYF
clone_size: -; v_call: TRBV15; j_call: TRBJ2-7; d_call: -; cdr3_nt: TGTGCCACCAGCAGAGATCGCCCCAGGGAGCAGTACTTC; cdr3_aa: CATSRDRPREQYF
clone_size: -; v_call: TRBV11-3; j_call: TRBJ2-3; d_call: TRBD2; cdr3_nt: TGTGCCAGCAGTCTCTACTCCGGGGGGGGTGCAGATACGCAGTATTTT; cdr3_aa: CASSLYSGGGADTQYF
clone_size: -; v_call: TRBV29-1; j_call: TRBJ2-5; d_call: -; cdr3_nt: TGCAGCGTTGAACCTCGGGGGAAGCAAGAGACCCAGTACTTC; cdr3_aa: CSVEPRGKQETQYF
clone_size: -; v_call: TRBV29-1; j_call: TRBJ2-4; d_call: -; cdr3_nt: TGCAGCGTTGGAGGGGCCAAAAACATTCAGTACTTC; cdr3_aa: CSVGGAKNIQYF
clone_size: -; v_call: TRBV6-5; j_call: TRBJ1-6; d_call: TRBD1; cdr3_nt: TGTGCCAGCAGTTACTCGGGGGACAGGCCTAATTCACCCCTCCACTTT; cdr3_aa: CASSYSGDRPNSPLHF
clone_size: -; v_call: TRBV4-1; j_call: TRBJ2-3; d_call: TRBD1; cdr3_nt: TGCGCCAGCAGCCAGGGCGGACAGGGGCCAGCAGATACGCAGTATTTT; cdr3_aa: CASSQGGQGPADTQYF
clone_size: once; v_call: TRBV28; j_call: TRBJ2-5; d_call: -; cdr3_nt: TGTGCCAGCAGTTTGCCGACTAGTGGGGAGACCCAGTACTTC; cdr3_aa: CASSLPTSGETQYF
clone_size: -; v_call: TRBV5-1; j_call: TRBJ2-5; d_call: -; cdr3_nt: TGCGCCAGCAACTGGGCGGGGGCGCCGTTAGAGACCCAGTACTTC; cdr3_aa: CASNWAGAPLETQYF
clone_size: -; v_call: TRBV18; j_call: TRBJ2-7; d_call: -; cdr3_nt: TGTGCCAGCTCACCTCTTAGCTCCTACGAGCAGTACTTC; cdr3_aa: CASSPLSSYEQYF
clone_size: -; v_call: TRBV30; j_call: TRBJ2-7; d_call: -; cdr3_nt: TGTGCCTGGAGTGTCCTAGAGGATTACGAGCAGTACTTC; cdr3_aa: CAWSVLEDYEQYF
clone_size: -; v_call: TRBV30; j_call: TRBJ1-6; d_call: -; cdr3_nt: TGTGCCTGGAGTACGGGGAATTCACCCCTCCACTTT; cdr3_aa: CAWSTGNSPLHF
clone_size: -; v_call: TRBV7-9; j_call: TRBJ2-7; d_call: -; cdr3_nt: TGTGCCAGCAGCCGGGACTTACTCTACGAGCAGTACTTC; cdr3_aa: CASSRDLLYEQYF
clone_size: -; v_call: TRBV28; j_call: TRBJ2-1; d_call: TRBD2; cdr3_nt: TGTGCCAGCAGCCCTCGGCGGGAGGGCACCGACAATGAGCAGTTCTTC; cdr3_aa: CASSPRREGTDNEQFF
clone_size: -; v_call: TRBV6-6; j_call: TRBJ2-2; d_call: TRBD2; cdr3_nt: TGTGCCAGCAGTTCGGCGGGGGAAAGAAACACCGGGGAGCTGTTTTTT; cdr3_aa: CASSSAGERNTGELFF
clone_size: -; v_call: TRBV5-1; j_call: TRBJ2-1; d_call: -; cdr3_nt: TGCGCCAGCAGCTTTGGGCAGGGGAGTCGTAATGAGCAGTTCTTC; cdr3_aa: CASSFGQGSRNEQFF
clone_size: once; v_call: TRBV16; j_call: TRBJ1-5; d_call: -; cdr3_nt: TGTGCCAGCAGCCAGTCTGCGGGTCGGAGCAATCAGCCCCAGCATTTT; cdr3_aa: CASSQSAGRSNQPQHF
clone_size: once; v_call: TRBV18; j_call: TRBJ2-7; d_call: TRBD1; cdr3_nt: TGTGCCAGCTCACCACTTCCGAGACAGGGATACGAGCAGTACTTC; cdr3_aa: CASSPLPRQGYEQYF
clone_size: -; v_call: TRBV2; j_call: TRBJ2-2; d_call: TRBD2; cdr3_nt: TGTGCCAGCAGTGAATCACTAGCGGGAGGAATCGGGGAGCTGTTTTTT; cdr3_aa: CASSESLAGGIGELFF
clone_size: -; v_call: TRBV7-6; j_call: TRBJ2-3; d_call: TRBD1; cdr3_nt: TGTGCCAGCAGCTTGGGACAGGGGTATAGCACAGATACGCAGTATTTT; cdr3_aa: CASSLGQGYSTDTQYF
clone_size: few; v_call: TRBV30; j_call: TRBJ1-1; d_call: -; cdr3_nt: TGTGCCTGGAGTGCCAGGGTGAGTGGTGAAGCTTTCTTT; cdr3_aa: CAWSARVSGEAFF
clone_size: -; v_call: TRBV5-1; j_call: TRBJ2-1; d_call: TRBD2; cdr3_nt: TGCGCCAGCAGCCTGGGGACTAGCGGTTACAATGAGCAGTTCTTC; cdr3_aa: CASSLGTSGYNEQFF
clone_size: -; v_call: TRBV6-5; j_call: TRBJ2-7; d_call: TRBD1; cdr3_nt: TGTGCCAGCAGTGGAGGACAGGGAGTATACGAGCAGTACTTC; cdr3_aa: CASSGGQGVYEQYF
clone_size: -; v_call: TRBV5-1; j_call: TRBJ1-6; d_call: TRBD1; cdr3_nt: TGCGCCAGCAGCTTGGGACAGGGGTCACCCCTCCACTTT; cdr3_aa: CASSLGQGSPLHF
clone_size: -; v_call: TRBV6-1; j_call: TRBJ1-2; d_call: -; cdr3_nt: TGTGCCAGCAGACCGGACAGCTATGGCTACACCTTC; cdr3_aa: CASRPDSYGYTF
clone_size: -; v_call: TRBV6-5; j_call: TRBJ2-3; d_call: TRBD2; cdr3_nt: TGTGCCAGCAGTTATCTTACTAGCGGGGGCACAGATACGCAGTATTTT; cdr3_aa: CASSYLTSGGTDTQYF
clone_size: -; v_call: TRBV5-1; j_call: TRBJ2-1; d_call: TRBD2; cdr3_nt: TGCGCCAGCAGCTGGCGACTAGCGGGGGGATACAATGAGCAGTTCTTC; cdr3_aa: CASSWRLAGGYNEQFF
clone_size: -; v_call: TRBV15; j_call: TRBJ2-7; d_call: -; cdr3_nt: TGTGCCACCAGCAGAGGTGGGGGGGCGGGGGAGCAGTACTTC; cdr3_aa: CATSRGGGAGEQYF
clone_size: -; v_call: TRBV7-2; j_call: TRBJ2-5; d_call: -; cdr3_nt: TGTGCCAGCAGCTTATTCCAGGAGACCCAGTACTTC; cdr3_aa: CASSLFQETQYF
clone_size: -; v_call: TRBV18; j_call: TRBJ2-7; d_call: -; cdr3_nt: TGTGCCAGCTCACCACGACCAGGCGGACAGTGGCCCTACGAGCAGTACTTC; cdr3_aa: CASSPRPGGQWPYEQYF
clone_size: -; v_call: TRBV9; j_call: TRBJ1-2; d_call: -; cdr3_nt: TGTGCCAGCAGCGTAAAGTACCGGGACTCCCCCTATGGCTACACCTTC; cdr3_aa: CASSVKYRDSPYGYTF
clone_size: -; v_call: TRBV6-6; j_call: TRBJ2-7; d_call: -; cdr3_nt: TGTGCCAGCAGTTACTCGATCCCCACCGCGATCGAGCAGTACTTC; cdr3_aa: CASSYSIPTAIEQYF
clone_size: -; v_call: TRBV14; j_call: TRBJ2-1; d_call: -; cdr3_nt: TGTGCCAGCAGCCAAACCGACCGGAGTAATGAGCAGTTCTTC; cdr3_aa: CASSQTDRSNEQFF
clone_size: -; v_call: TRBV18; j_call: TRBJ2-5; d_call: TRBD2; cdr3_nt: TGTGCCAGCTCACGGACTAGCGGGGGAAGAGAGACCCAGTACTTC; cdr3_aa: CASSRTSGGRETQYF
clone_size: -; v_call: TRBV19; j_call: TRBJ1-2; d_call: TRBD1; cdr3_nt: TGTGCCAGTAGTATCCAGACAGGACAGGGGTCTTACACCTTC; cdr3_aa: CASSIQTGQGSYTF
clone_size: once; v_call: TRBV28; j_call: TRBJ2-1; d_call: -; cdr3_nt: TGTGCCAGCAGTTTACTAATGAGCTCCTACAATGAGCAGTTCTTC; cdr3_aa: CASSLLMSSYNEQFF
clone_size: -; v_call: TRBV7-2; j_call: TRBJ1-1; d_call: -; cdr3_nt: TGTGCCAGCAGCCCCGCGTGGGGCTTGAACACTGAAGCTTTCTTT; cdr3_aa: CASSPAWGLNTEAFF
clone_size: -; v_call: TRBV6-6; j_call: TRBJ1-3; d_call: -; cdr3_nt: TGTGCCAGCAGTGACTCGAGGACTGGAAACACCATATATTTT; cdr3_aa: CASSDSRTGNTIYF
clone_size: -; v_call: TRBV28; j_call: TRBJ2-7; d_call: -; cdr3_nt: TGTGCCAGCAGTTTGGGGAGCGGGCATCCCTACGAGCAGTACTTC; cdr3_aa: CASSLGSGHPYEQYF
clone_size: -; v_call: TRBV6-6; j_call: TRBJ1-1; d_call: -; cdr3_nt: TGTGCCAGCAGGGAGGGGCCAAGGAACACTGAAGCTTTCTTT; cdr3_aa: CASREGPRNTEAFF
clone_size: once; v_call: TRBV15; j_call: TRBJ1-2; d_call: -; cdr3_nt: TGTGCCACCAGCATGGGGTTTGAGGCCAGGGGCCGCTATGGCTACACCTTC; cdr3_aa: CATSMGFEARGRYGYTF
clone_size: -; v_call: TRBV15; j_call: TRBJ2-3; d_call: TRBD2; cdr3_nt: TGTGCCACCAGCAAGAGTGGGCAGGGAGGGACAGATACGCAGTATTTT; cdr3_aa: CATSKSGQGGTDTQYF
clone_size: -; v_call: TRBV11-2; j_call: TRBJ2-3; d_call: TRBD2; cdr3_nt: TGTGCCAGCAGCTTAGAAGCGGGAGTCACAGATACGCAGTATTTT; cdr3_aa: CASSLEAGVTDTQYF
clone_size: -; v_call: TRBV11-1; j_call: TRBJ2-1; d_call: -; cdr3_nt: TGTGCCAGCAGCTTTAACCAGGGAAGCTCCTACAATGAGCAGTTCTTC; cdr3_aa: CASSFNQGSSYNEQFF
clone_size: once; v_call: TRBV9; j_call: TRBJ2-3; d_call: TRBD2; cdr3_nt: TGTGCCAGCAGCGCCCGGGGGGAGATTAGCACAGATACGCAGTATTTT; cdr3_aa: CASSARGEISTDTQYF
clone_size: -; v_call: TRBV28; j_call: TRBJ1-5; d_call: -; cdr3_nt: TGTGCCAGCAACCCAGGACAGAAAGATCAGCCCCAGCATTTT; cdr3_aa: CASNPGQKDQPQHF
clone_size: -; v_call: TRBV25-1; j_call: TRBJ2-7; d_call: -; cdr3_nt: TGTGCCAGCAGTGAATATTTACGTGGGCAGGGAACCCACGAGCAGTACTTC; cdr3_aa: CASSEYLRGQGTHEQYF
clone_size: -; v_call: TRBV25-1; j_call: TRBJ2-1; d_call: TRBD2; cdr3_nt: TGTGCCAGCAGTGCGGCGGGGGAAACCAATGAGCAGTTCTTC; cdr3_aa: CASSAAGETNEQFF
clone_size: -; v_call: TRBV28; j_call: TRBJ2-2; d_call: -; cdr3_nt: TGTGCCAGCAGTTTAATTAGAACCGGGGAGCTGTTTTTT; cdr3_aa: CASSLIRTGELFF
clone_size: -; v_call: TRBV13; j_call: TRBJ1-6; d_call: TRBD1; cdr3_nt: TGTGCCAGCAGCTTGGAGGCGCGGACAGGGACCTTAGGTTCACCCCTCCACTTT; cdr3_aa: CASSLEARTGTLGSPLHF
clone_size: -; v_call: TRBV2; j_call: TRBJ2-1; d_call: TRBD1; cdr3_nt: TGTGCCAGCATTAAGGGGGCAGGACGGAATGAGCAGTTCTTC; cdr3_aa: CASIKGAGRNEQFF
clone_size: -; v_call: TRBV6-1; j_call: TRBJ1-1; d_call: -; cdr3_nt: TGTGCCAGCAGTGGGACAGACTTGAACACTGAAGCTTTCTTT; cdr3_aa: CASSGTDLNTEAFF
clone_size: -; v_call: TRBV5-1; j_call: TRBJ2-7; d_call: TRBD1; cdr3_nt: TGCGCCAGCAGCCGGGCGGGACAGGGGCCCTACGAGCAGTACTTC; cdr3_aa: CASSRAGQGPYEQYF
clone_size: -; v_call: TRBV2; j_call: TRBJ2-7; d_call: TRBD2; cdr3_nt: TGTGCCAGCAGAGATAGACTAGCGGGAGACTACGAGCAGTACTTC; cdr3_aa: CASRDRLAGDYEQYF